This T cell receptor (beta chain) was found in a study of identifying expanded T cells in peripheral blood. Healthy donors had no documented immune events, such as infections, while sampled. Clones were sequenced by immunoSEQ multiplex PCR, and TCRdb holds only the in-frame ones, with some missing. Among tens of thousands of clones, about four fifths were seen once, and the ten largest hold roughly 19%. Turning to this clone: The antigen remains undetermined.

With 1 base clipped from V and 5 bases from J, the junction kept 5 bases outside the gene matches. Germline assignment: CDR1 MGHDK and CDR2 SYGVNS. CDR3 length: 16 residues. Study-wide points: Roughly two-week clone count variance significantly increased as total template count grew. Differentially abundant clones: around 1.2 between replicates, around 17 at around 2 weeks, approximately 18 at four.

The sequence derives from a person between 18 and 69 years old in good health. The source material was blood. The V call is TRBV25-1, the J call TRBJ2-1, with TRBD1 identical over 10 bases. CDR3 sequence: CASSELGGTGDNEQFF. As DNA, the CDR3 is TGTGCCAGCAGTGAATTGGGAGGGACAGGGGACAATGAGCAGTTCTTC.